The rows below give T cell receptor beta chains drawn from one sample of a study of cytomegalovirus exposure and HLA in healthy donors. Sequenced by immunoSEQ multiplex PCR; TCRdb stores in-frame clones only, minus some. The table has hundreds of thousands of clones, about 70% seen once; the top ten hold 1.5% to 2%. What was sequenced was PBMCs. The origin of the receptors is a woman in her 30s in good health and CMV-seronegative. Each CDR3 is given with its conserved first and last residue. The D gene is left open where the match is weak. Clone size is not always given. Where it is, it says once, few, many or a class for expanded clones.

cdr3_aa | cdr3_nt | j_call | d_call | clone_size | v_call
CSSSLWSDQETQYF | TGTTCCAGCAGCTTATGGTCAGACCAAGAGACCCAGTACTTC | TRBJ2-5 | - | - | TRBV7-9
CASSEGGLNTEAFF | TGCGCCAGCAGCGAAGGGGGTTTGAACACTGAAGCTTTCTTT | TRBJ1-1 | - | few | TRBV5-1
CASSPGQGNYGYTF | TGTGCCAGTAGTCCGGGACAGGGGAACTATGGCTACACCTTC | TRBJ1-2 | TRBD1 | few | TRBV19
CASSTRGVGLAGGLNTGELFF | TGTGCCAGCAGCACTAGAGGCGTGGGACTAGCGGGGGGGTTGAACACCGGGGAGCTGTTTTTT | TRBJ2-2 | - | - | TRBV21-1
CASSPRPGQRTPYEQYF | TGTGCCAGCAGCCCCAGACCGGGACAGCGGACCCCCTACGAGCAGTACTTC | TRBJ2-7 | TRBD1 | - | TRBV11-1
CSSSLPPRFATNEKLFF | TGTTCCAGCAGCTTACCACCTAGATTTGCAACTAATGAAAAACTGTTTTTT | TRBJ1-4 | - | - | TRBV7-9
CSVEEPQGFEAFF | TGCAGCGTTGAGGAGCCTCAGGGGTTTGAAGCTTTCTTT | TRBJ1-1 | - | once | TRBV29-1
CASSFSQGGYEQYF | TGTGCCAGCAGCTTTAGTCAGGGGGGCTACGAGCAGTACTTC | TRBJ2-7 | - | - | TRBV7-9
CASRDRGNNQPQHF | TGTGCCAGCCGCGACAGGGGGAACAATCAGCCCCAGCATTTT | TRBJ1-5 | TRBD1 | few | TRBV18
CASSLANRGRYGYTF | TGTGCCAGCAGCTTAGCGAACAGGGGACGCTATGGCTACACCTTC | TRBJ1-2 | TRBD1 | - | TRBV7-8
CASSLVAGDGELFF | TGCGCCAGCAGCTTAGTTGCGGGAGACGGGGAGCTGTTTTTT | TRBJ2-2 | TRBD2 | - | TRBV5-1
CASSLDYGDGYTF | TGCGCCAGCAGCTTGGATTACGGAGATGGCTACACCTTC | TRBJ1-2 | - | once | TRBV5-1
CSSTGSNSPLHF | TGTTCCAGCACTGGGAGTAATTCACCCCTCCACTTT | TRBJ1-6 | - | - | TRBV7-9
CASSLDSATGNTIYF | TGTGCCAGCAGCTTGGACAGTGCCACTGGAAACACCATATATTTT | TRBJ1-3 | - | - | TRBV7-8
CALSWAVGELFF | TGTGCCTTGAGTTGGGCCGTCGGGGAGCTGTTTTTT | TRBJ2-2 | - | - | TRBV30
CASSVDRGSGNTIYF | TGTGCCAGCAGCGTCGACAGGGGCTCTGGAAACACCATATATTTT | TRBJ1-3 | TRBD1 | - | TRBV11-2
CASSLGAGGFGEQYF | TGCGCCAGCAGCTTGGGTGCAGGGGGCTTTGGGGAGCAGTACTTC | TRBJ2-7 | TRBD1 | once | TRBV5-1
CASRDSTLAKNIQYF | TGTGCCAGCAGGGACAGTACACTAGCCAAAAACATTCAGTACTTC | TRBJ2-4 | - | - | TRBV27
CASSLWGYRGLDNNEQFF | TGTGCCAGCAGTTTATGGGGTTACAGGGGACTTGACAACAATGAGCAGTTCTTC | TRBJ2-1 | - | - | TRBV27
CASSWGGAANTGELFF | TGTGCCAGCAGCTGGGGGGGGGCAGCGAACACCGGGGAGCTGTTTTTT | TRBJ2-2 | - | - | TRBV7-9
CSSSFSVSYEQYF | TGTTCCAGCAGCTTCAGTGTCTCCTACGAGCAGTACTTC | TRBJ2-7 | - | - | TRBV7-9
CARRGDATNEKLFF | TGTGCCCGCCGAGGCGACGCGACTAATGAAAAACTGTTTTTT | TRBJ1-4 | - | few | TRBV6-6
CASRRRGGNTEAFF | TGTGCCAGTAGAAGGAGGGGGGGGAACACTGAAGCTTTCTTT | TRBJ1-1 | - | once | TRBV19
CAISEFGLAGDSYNEQFF | TGTGCCATCAGTGAGTTTGGACTAGCGGGAGACTCCTACAATGAGCAGTTCTTC | TRBJ2-1 | TRBD2 | - | TRBV10-3
CASSLQGAAEAFF | TGTGCCAGCAGCTTGCAGGGGGCCGCTGAAGCTTTCTTT | TRBJ1-1 | TRBD1 | few | TRBV7-2
CASESDRNEAFF | TGTGCCAGTGAGTCCGATAGAAATGAAGCTTTCTTT | TRBJ1-1 | - | - | TRBV6-5
CASSPPQGRAFF | TGTGCCAGCAGCCCCCCACAGGGACGGGCTTTCTTT | TRBJ1-1 | - | - | TRBV11-2
CAWSVRVAVSTDTQYF | TGTGCCTGGAGTGTACGGGTAGCTGTAAGCACAGATACGCAGTATTTT | TRBJ2-3 | - | - | TRBV30
CASSLSGYGQSNTEAFF | TGTGCCAGCAGCTTATCGGGCTACGGACAGTCTAACACTGAAGCTTTCTTT | TRBJ1-1 | - | - | TRBV7-2
CASSSVRGGGPIYEQYF | TGTGCCAGCAGCTCTGTTAGGGGCGGGGGGCCGATCTACGAGCAGTACTTC | TRBJ2-7 | TRBD2 | - | TRBV13
CASSLDQGQTQYF | TGTGCTAGCAGCTTAGACCAGGGGCAGACCCAGTACTTC | TRBJ2-5 | - | - | TRBV7-7
CASSGRTDYSEQFF | TGTGCCAGCAGTGGAAGAACTGACTACTCCGAGCAGTTCTTC | TRBJ2-1 | - | - | TRBV6-1
CASSPASGYNEQFF | TGTGCCAGTAGTCCCGCTAGCGGCTACAATGAGCAGTTCTTC | TRBJ2-1 | TRBD2 | - | TRBV19
CASRRQGISGNTIYF | TGTGCCAGCAGAAGACAGGGAATCTCTGGAAACACCATATATTTT | TRBJ1-3 | TRBD1 | once | TRBV6-5
CASSIDARVGETQYF | TGTGCCAGTAGTATCGACGCGAGGGTTGGGGAGACCCAGTACTTC | TRBJ2-5 | - | - | TRBV19
CATSRQDRVGLKKLFF | TGTGCCACCAGCAGACAAGACAGGGTTGGTTTGAAAAAACTGTTTTTT | TRBJ1-4 | TRBD1 | - | TRBV15
CASSATSGPSTDTQYF | TGTGCCAGCAGCGCTACTAGCGGGCCTAGCACAGATACGCAGTATTTT | TRBJ2-3 | TRBD2 | - | TRBV7-9
CASSADRNTEAFF | TGTGCCAGCAGTGCCGACAGGAACACTGAAGCTTTCTTT | TRBJ1-1 | - | few | TRBV6-4
CASSDHRQEGNTEAFF | TGTGCCAGCAGCGATCATCGACAGGAAGGGAACACTGAAGCTTTCTTT | TRBJ1-1 | - | - | TRBV9
CASRQTGGNTIYF | TGTGCCAGCAGACAAACAGGGGGAAACACCATATATTTT | TRBJ1-3 | - | - | TRBV6-5
CASSVSIQGRGVYGYTF | TGTGCCAGCAGTGTTTCCATTCAGGGGCGGGGGGTCTATGGCTACACCTTC | TRBJ1-2 | - | - | TRBV6-1
CASSYGGQGRNTEAFF | TGTGCCAGCAGTTACGGGGGACAGGGGAGGAACACTGAAGCTTTCTTT | TRBJ1-1 | TRBD1 | - | TRBV6-5
CASSPEGNSGNTIYF | TGTGCCAGCAGCCCAGAGGGAAACTCTGGAAACACCATATATTTT | TRBJ1-3 | - | - | TRBV11-2
CASSQADRGYEQYF | TGTGCCAGCAGTCAGGCGGACAGGGGTTACGAGCAGTACTTC | TRBJ2-7 | TRBD1 | - | TRBV2
CASSLFDMTTEAFF | TGTGCCAGCAGCTTATTTGACATGACCACTGAAGCTTTCTTT | TRBJ1-1 | - | - | TRBV11-2
CSAPRGGGYTF | TGCAGTGCTCCTAGGGGGGGTGGCTACACCTTC | TRBJ1-2 | - | - | TRBV20-1
CASSVAGAANTGELFF | TGTGCCAGCAGCGTAGCTGGGGCAGCAAACACCGGGGAGCTGTTTTTT | TRBJ2-2 | - | - | TRBV9
CASSYSQGAYEQYF | TGTGCCAGCAGTTACTCCCAGGGGGCTTACGAGCAGTACTTC | TRBJ2-7 | TRBD1 | few | TRBV6-5
CASNIPQHF | TGTGCCAGCAACATTCCCCAGCATTTT | TRBJ1-5 | - | - | TRBV13
CASSKRQGWETQYF | TGTGCCAGCAGCAAAAGACAGGGATGGGAGACCCAGTACTTC | TRBJ2-5 | TRBD1 | - | TRBV7-6
CAWSRGLGGSEAFF | TGTGCCTGGAGCAGGGGGCTGGGAGGGTCTGAAGCTTTCTTT | TRBJ1-1 | TRBD1 | - | TRBV30
CASSQDLSGGGQETQYF | TGTGCCAGCAGCCAAGACCTAAGCGGGGGGGGACAAGAGACCCAGTACTTC | TRBJ2-5 | TRBD2 | - | TRBV4-2
CASSLVMWLGNSPLHF | TGTGCCAGCAGCTTAGTCATGTGGCTAGGTAATTCACCCCTCCACTTT | TRBJ1-6 | - | - | TRBV7-8
CSVGGQGQEQFF | TGCAGCGTTGGGGGGCAGGGCCAGGAGCAGTTCTTC | TRBJ2-1 | - | - | TRBV29-1
CASSLPLGRRETDTQYF | TGTGCCAGCAGCCTACCTCTTGGGCGCCGAGAGACAGATACGCAGTATTTT | TRBJ2-3 | - | - | TRBV7-9
CASSASVSYQPQHF | TGTGCCAGCAGTGCTTCAGTTAGCTACCAGCCCCAGCATTTT | TRBJ1-5 | - | few | TRBV2
CTSLVLPLNYGYTF | TGCACCAGCTTAGTCCTTCCCCTAAACTATGGCTACACCTTC | TRBJ1-2 | - | once | TRBV1
CAWSRDINEKLFF | TGTGCCTGGAGCCGGGACATAAATGAAAAACTGTTTTTT | TRBJ1-4 | - | - | TRBV30
CASSLAADYNEQFF | TGCGCCAGCAGCTTGGCAGCGGACTACAATGAGCAGTTCTTC | TRBJ2-1 | - | - | TRBV5-1